This T cell receptor (beta chain) was captured by sequencing in a study of T cells in tuberculosis. Produced via immunoSEQ multiplex PCR; TCRdb's table is partial and in-frame only. The sample consists of tens of thousands of clones, 92% of them appearing once. Time point defined: new active TB diagnosis, blood taken before or within 7 days of starting treatment. With 3 bases clipped from V and 9 bases from J, the junction kept 8 bases outside the gene matches. Per the germline V gene, CDR1 is SNHLY and CDR2 is FYNNEI. The CDR3 loop spans 13 amino acids. This sequence joins TRBV2 and TRBJ2-7, with TRBD1 matching 7 bases. The TCR was taken from an adult with tuberculosis. The specimen was PBMCs, collected at tuberculosis diagnosis. CDR3 residues: CASSEAGGGVQYF. CDR3 nucleotides: TGTGCCAGCAGTGAGGCAGGGGGTGGAGTGCAGTACTTC.